Sequencing of this T cell receptor beta chain was carried out in a study of T cells after yellow fever vaccination. Study-wide points: Reappearing after the booster were most of the clones from primary vaccination (almost 97% CD4, 75% to 90% CD8).

Note on this clonotype: What it recognizes is unknown.

TCRdb processed the 5' RACE reads anew with MiXCR; each CDR3 protein has one entry. The sample holds hundreds of thousands of distinct CDR3 sequences, more than 9% seen once. Germline V CDR1 and CDR2: GTSNPN, SVGIG (reference sequence). This CDR3 has 15 residues. Trimming took 3 bases from V and 7 from J, leaving 19 bases between them. The starting material was PBMCs, obtained on the day of the yellow fever booster vaccination. The chain couples TRBV30 to TRBJ2-1; D unresolved. The receptor comes from a man aged 30-40 years who received the YFV17D yellow fever vaccine. The chain's CDR3 is CAWRGPFRERNEQFF. The CDR3, as DNA: TGTGCCTGGAGAGGCCCCTTTAGAGAGAGGAATGAGCAGTTCTTC.